A selection of T cell receptor beta chains follows, all from one sample in a study of post-analysis software for immune sequencing data. MiXCR, applied by TCRdb to the PCR reads, yields one record per CDR3 protein. The data show under 900,000 distinct CDR3 sequences, with approximately 53% seen just once and approximately 4.2% held by the top ten. Input material: blood. These receptors came from a girl between 10 and 17 years old with multiple sclerosis. Each CDR3 is given with its conserved first and last residue. A D gene is named only where the DNA matches it firmly. Clone size is not always given. Where it is, it says once, few, many or a class for expanded clones.

>TRBV6-5|.|.|TRBJ2-5
CVTSRGQETQYF
TGTGTAACCAGCAGGGGACAAGAGACCCAGTACTTC
>TRBV12-3/TRBV12-4|TRBD1|few|TRBJ1-1
CASSLIQGVAEAFF
TGTGCCAGCAGTTTAATACAGGGGGTGGCTGAAGCTTTCTTT
>TRBV5-1|.|.|TRBJ1-2
CASSLSGGGADGYTF
TGCGCCAGCAGCTTGTCCGGCGGCGGGGCGGATGGCTACACCTTC
>TRBV20-1|.|.|TRBJ2-7
CSAIGSYEQYF
TGCAGTGCTATCGGAAGCTACGAGCAGTACTTC
>TRBV20-1|.|.|TRBJ2-7
CSARALRSYEQYF
TGCAGTGCTAGGGCTCTGAGGTCCTACGAGCAGTACTTC
>TRBV5-1|.|.|TRBJ2-4
CASSLDGLPPNIQYF
TGCGCCAGCAGCTTGGACGGACTGCCACCGAACATTCAGTACTTC
>TRBV29-1|.|.|TRBJ2-1
CSGRQEIYNEQFF
TGCAGCGGTCGACAGGAAATTTACAATGAGCAGTTCTTC
>TRBV29-1|.|few|TRBJ2-7
CSVGQIPTYEQYF
TGCAGCGTTGGACAGATCCCCACCTACGAGCAGTACTTC
>TRBV14|.|.|TRBJ2-7
CASSQGLNTQTYEQYF
TGTGCCAGCAGCCAAGGGCTTAACACCCAAACCTACGAGCAGTACTTC
>TRBV5-1|.|.|TRBJ2-2
CASSLGAGELFF
TGCGCCAGCAGCTTGGGTGCCGGGGAGCTGTTTTTT
>TRBV20-1|TRBD1|.|TRBJ1-2
CSADGQVDGYTF
TGCAGTGCTGATGGACAGGTCGATGGCTACACCTTC
>TRBV7-2|TRBD2|few|TRBJ2-7
CASRAAGAPYEQYF
TGTGCCTCCCGGGCAGCGGGAGCCCCCTACGAGCAGTACTTC
>TRBV20-1|TRBD2|few|TRBJ2-1
CSATLAGVRYEQFF
TGCAGTGCTACTTTAGCGGGAGTTAGGTATGAGCAGTTCTTC
>TRBV10-1|.|.|TRBJ1-1
CASSESEGAEAFF
TGCGCCAGCAGTGAGTCGGAGGGAGCGGAAGCTTTCTTT
>TRBV18|TRBD2|few|TRBJ2-5
CASSTGLAEVETQYF
TGTGCCAGCTCAACCGGACTAGCGGAGGTAGAGACCCAGTACTTC
>TRBV7-2|TRBD2|.|TRBJ2-7
CASSSGLAGIYEQYF
TGTGCCAGCAGCTCCGGACTAGCGGGGATCTACGAGCAGTACTTC
>TRBV27|.|few|TRBJ1-2
CASSLGTLYYTF
TGTGCCAGCAGTTTAGGGACATTATACTACACCTTC
>TRBV28|TRBD2|.|TRBJ2-7
CASLAASYEQYF
TGTGCCAGCCTAGCGGCCTCCTACGAGCAGTACTTC
>TRBV5-1|.|.|TRBJ1-1
CASSHSRAGDTEAFF
TGCGCCAGCAGCCATTCCAGGGCGGGGGACACTGAAGCTTTCTTT
>TRBV12-3/TRBV12-4|.|.|TRBJ1-1
CACAGTANTEAFF
TGTGCCTGCGCCGGGACGGCGAACACTGAAGCTTTCTTT
>TRBV7-9|.|.|TRBJ2-1
CASSLAKTGPGEQFF
TGTGCCAGCAGCTTAGCCAAAACAGGCCCCGGTGAGCAGTTCTTC
>TRBV3-1|.|.|TRBJ2-1
CASSQAGGMDNEQFF
TGTGCCAGCAGCCAAGCAGGGGGGATGGACAATGAGCAGTTCTTC
>TRBV20-1|.|.|TRBJ1-5
CSARDGGYSNQPQHF
TGCAGTGCTAGAGACGGGGGGTATAGCAATCAGCCCCAGCATTTT
>TRBV10-2|.|few|TRBJ2-3
CASSGAGPTSTDTQYF
TGCGCCAGCAGTGGGGCAGGTCCAACTAGCACAGATACGCAGTATTTT
>TRBV14|.|.|TRBJ2-7
CASSHFHEQYF
TGTGCCAGCAGCCACTTCCACGAGCAGTACTTC
>TRBV14|TRBD2|.|TRBJ2-3
CASSEGSGRGYADTQYF
TGTGCCAGCAGCGAAGGTAGCGGGAGAGGCTACGCAGATACGCAGTATTTT
>TRBV12-3/TRBV12-4|TRBD1|.|TRBJ2-7
CASTRTGGSDEQYF
TGTGCCAGCACCAGGACAGGGGGTTCGGACGAGCAGTACTTC
>TRBV3-1|TRBD2|.|TRBJ2-2
CASSPLLGTSLFF
TGTGCCAGCAGCCCTCTTCTAGGGACTAGTCTGTTTTTT
>TRBV12-5|TRBD1|.|TRBJ1-2
CASGSTLTGIGNGYTF
TGTGCTAGTGGTTCCACATTGACAGGGATTGGTAATGGCTACACCTTC
>TRBV6-5|.|few|TRBJ2-5
CASSYLSAQETQYF
TGTGCCAGCAGTTACTTGTCAGCTCAAGAGACCCAGTACTTC
>TRBV27|TRBD2|.|TRBJ2-5
CASSLRRPAGGRETQYF
TGTGCCAGCAGTTTAAGAAGGCCCGCGGGGGGGCGTGAGACCCAGTACTTC
>TRBV20-1|TRBD2|.|TRBJ2-1
CSATTGLAGLHEQFF
TGCAGTGCTACCACCGGACTAGCGGGATTACATGAGCAGTTCTTC
>TRBV15|TRBD2|once|TRBJ2-4
CATSRDWLADKNIQYF
TGTGCCACCAGCAGAGACTGGCTAGCGGATAAAAACATTCAGTACTTC
>TRBV5-1|.|.|TRBJ2-5
CASSLERATQETQYF
TGCGCCAGCAGCTTGGAACGGGCAACCCAAGAGACCCAGTACTTC
>TRBV5-1|.|.|TRBJ2-3
CASSPSISSTDTQYF
TGCGCCAGCAGCCCGTCGATCTCTAGCACAGATACGCAGTATTTT
>TRBV27|.|.|TRBJ2-5
CASSPGTRANQQYF
TGTGCCAGCAGTCCCGGGACAAGGGCTAATCAGCAGTACTTC
>TRBV6-2/TRBV6-3|TRBD2|.|TRBJ2-7
CASTLAGLAYEQYF
TGTGCCAGCACCTTAGCGGGATTGGCCTACGAGCAGTACTTC
>TRBV29-1|.|.|TRBJ2-1
CSVSGLRNEQFF
TGCAGCGTTTCGGGCCTTCGAAATGAGCAGTTCTTC
>TRBV12-3/TRBV12-4|.|.|TRBJ2-3
CASSLRTSPTDTQYF
TGTGCCAGCAGTTTGAGAACTAGTCCCACAGATACGCAGTATTTT
>TRBV5-1|TRBD2|.|TRBJ2-7
CASSLEASGVSEQYF
TGCGCCAGCAGCTTGGAGGCTAGCGGGGTCTCCGAGCAGTACTTC
>TRBV9|.|once|TRBJ2-1
CASNRNGQNNEQFF
TGTGCCAGCAACCGCAATGGGCAGAACAATGAGCAGTTCTTC
>TRBV14|.|.|TRBJ2-1
CASSQERKGWGNEQFF
TGTGCCAGCAGCCAAGAACGAAAGGGATGGGGCAATGAGCAGTTCTTC